The rows below give T cell receptor beta chains drawn from one sample of a study of response to subunit inactivated influenza vaccine. A single record per CDR3 protein comes from TCRdb applying MiXCR to the RT-PCR reads. The repertoire consists of around 790,000 distinct CDR3 sequences, with over 20% occurring once and the leading ten covering roughly 10%. The material sequenced was PBMCs from blood, taken around 5 days after vaccination. The receptor source for this set is a middle-aged man who received an inactivated influenza vaccine. Both conserved end residues are part of each CDR3. The D gene is left open where the match is weak. The size field is filled for only some rows; it gives once, few, many or a size class.

size	V	J	D	CDR3	DNA
.	TRBV5-1	TRBJ1-1	.	CASSLVAGASTEAFF	TGCGCCAGCAGCTTGGTGGCGGGGGCGAGCACTGAAGCTTTCTTT
.	TRBV7-9	TRBJ2-7	TRBD1	CASSYPGQGKGYEQYF	TGTGCCAGCAGTTATCCGGGACAGGGAAAAGGCTACGAGCAGTACTTC
many	TRBV12-3/TRBV12-4	TRBJ2-5	TRBD2	CASSGRTSGETQYF	TGTGCCAGCAGTGGACGGACTAGCGGAGAGACCCAGTACTTC
.	TRBV2	TRBJ1-5	.	CASSEVFSNQPQHF	TGTGCCAGCAGTGAAGTCTTTAGCAATCAGCCCCAGCATTTT
few	TRBV7-2	TRBJ1-6	TRBD1	CASSQRQGNNSPLHF	TGTGCCAGCAGCCAGCGACAGGGCAATAATTCACCCCTCCACTTT
.	TRBV7-9	TRBJ2-5	TRBD1	CASSFRQGTQETQYF	TGTGCCAGCAGCTTCCGACAGGGTACCCAAGAGACCCAGTACTTC
.	TRBV4-3	TRBJ2-2	.	CASSQERTYTGELFF	TGCGCCAGCAGCCAAGAGAGGACATACACCGGGGAGCTGTTTTTT
.	TRBV3-1	TRBJ1-6	.	CASSQGTGLDNSPLHF	TGTGCCAGCAGCCAAGGAACAGGCCTTGATAATTCACCCCTCCACTTT
few	TRBV3-1	TRBJ1-6	.	CASSPRGNGSPLHF	TGTGCCAGCAGCCCAAGGGGGAACGGTTCACCCCTCCACTTT
few	TRBV10-3	TRBJ2-3	.	CAISEGGGGTDTQYF	TGTGCCATCAGTGAAGGAGGCGGTGGCACAGATACGCAGTATTTT
few	TRBV20-1	TRBJ2-3	.	CSASLRTDTQYF	TGCAGTGCTAGCCTGCGCACAGATACGCAGTATTTT
many	TRBV5-1	TRBJ2-7	TRBD1	CASSYGQGAYEQYF	TGTGCCAGCAGCTATGGACAGGGGGCCTACGAGCAGTACTTC
.	TRBV20-1	TRBJ2-2	TRBD1	CSARQGVTGELFF	TGCAGTGCCAGACAGGGGGTCACCGGGGAGCTGTTTTTT
.	TRBV7-8	TRBJ2-5	.	CASSLYQGLRETQYF	TGTGCCAGCAGTCTATATCAGGGGCTAAGAGAGACCCAGTACTTC
.	TRBV7-2	TRBJ2-3	TRBD1	CASRTTGVTDTQYF	TGTGCCAGCAGGACGACAGGGGTCACAGATACGCAGTATTTT
.	TRBV5-1	TRBJ2-1	.	CASSSGRTYNEQFF	TGCGCCAGCAGCTCTGGCCGGACCTACAATGAGCAGTTCTTC
few	TRBV10-2	TRBJ1-2	.	CASTLSPNYGYTF	TGCGCCAGCACGCTCTCACCTAACTATGGCTACACCTTC
many	TRBV9	TRBJ2-7	TRBD1	CASSATGGYYEQYF	TGTGCCAGCAGCGCGACAGGGGGCTATTACGAGCAGTACTTC
few	TRBV2	TRBJ2-2	TRBD2	CATRGDTGELFF	TGTGCCACGCGGGGGGACACCGGGGAGCTGTTTTTT
few	TRBV5-1	TRBJ2-2	.	CASKRDTNTGELFF	TGCGCCAGCAAACGGGATACGAACACCGGGGAGCTGTTTTTT
many	TRBV12-3/TRBV12-4	TRBJ2-1	TRBD1	CASSSGTGVNEQFF	TGTGCCAGCAGTTCCGGGACAGGGGTCAATGAGCAGTTCTTC
.	TRBV7-8	TRBJ1-1	.	CASSPQPAGTEAFF	TGTGCCAGCAGCCCGCAGCCTGCAGGCACTGAAGCTTTCTTT
few	TRBV7-9	TRBJ2-3	.	CASSFGATDTQYF	TGTGCCAGCAGCTTTGGGGCAACAGATACGCAGTATTTT
few	TRBV20-1	TRBJ2-2	.	CSASRGSGTGELFF	TGCAGTGCTAGTAGGGGGAGTGGCACCGGGGAGCTGTTTTTT
.	TRBV11-2	TRBJ2-3	TRBD2	CASSLELAGGLQYF	TGTGCCAGCAGCTTAGAACTAGCGGGAGGCCTTCAGTATTTT
.	TRBV16	TRBJ1-2	TRBD1	CASSVGQGGEGDYGYTF	TGTGCCAGCAGTGTTGGACAGGGAGGAGAAGGGGACTATGGCTACACCTTC
.	TRBV12-3/TRBV12-4	TRBJ2-7	TRBD1	CASSLLQGAGEQYF	TGTGCCAGCAGTTTGCTGCAGGGGGCCGGCGAGCAGTACTTC
many	TRBV12-3/TRBV12-4	TRBJ2-1	.	CASSIGTGFSNEQFF	TGTGCCAGCAGTATCGGGACTGGATTCAGTAATGAGCAGTTCTTC
few	TRBV18	TRBJ2-3	TRBD1	CASSPFMDRGTDTQYF	TGTGCCAGCTCACCATTCATGGACAGGGGGACAGATACGCAGTATTTT
.	TRBV5-1	TRBJ2-7	.	CASSFRDGSEQYF	TGCGCCAGCAGCTTCAGGGATGGGAGCGAGCAGTACTTC
few	TRBV4-2	TRBJ1-5	.	CASSQEGGRGSNQPQHF	TGTGCCAGCAGCCAAGAGGGGGGCCGGGGAAGCAATCAGCCCCAGCATTTT
.	TRBV4-2	TRBJ2-7	.	CASSQVTKYEQYF	TGTGCCAGCAGCCAAGTCACCAAATACGAGCAGTACTTC
many	TRBV12-3/TRBV12-4	TRBJ2-1	TRBD2	CASSTSGASSYNEQFF	TGTGCCAGCAGTACTAGCGGGGCGAGCTCCTACAATGAGCAGTTCTTC
.	TRBV20-1	TRBJ2-7	TRBD2	CSANDGLAGGPTQYF	TGCAGTGCCAACGACGGACTAGCGGGAGGGCCTACGCAGTACTTC
.	TRBV7-2	TRBJ1-4	.	CASSLYFRQNNEKLFF	TGTGCCAGCAGCTTATATTTTAGGCAGAATAATGAAAAACTGTTTTTT
.	TRBV24-1	TRBJ2-2	TRBD2	CATSDRTSGTIRGELFF	TGTGCCACCAGTGACCGGACTAGCGGGACGATCCGTGGGGAGCTGTTTTTT
few	TRBV12-3/TRBV12-4	TRBJ2-5	.	CASTQGTQETQYF	TGTGCCAGCACCCAGGGCACCCAAGAGACCCAGTACTTC
.	TRBV6-2/TRBV6-3	TRBJ2-5	.	CASSYRRPSMEETQYF	TGTGCCAGCAGTTACAGACGGCCAAGTATGGAAGAGACCCAGTACTTC
few	TRBV20-1	TRBJ1-6	TRBD1	CSASRGQARNNSPLHF	TGCAGTGCTAGCAGGGGACAGGCCCGGAATAATTCACCCCTCCACTTT